This entry concerns a single TCR beta chain. Its specificity is not known. One end of the junction varies from germline; a read error may be responsible. When sampled, the donors appeared nominally healthy, though they likely had unrecorded immune exposures. This PCR relied on a set of 60 Vbeta primers and 13 Jbeta primers. Data came from immunoSEQ multiplex PCR; TCRdb stores just in-frame clones and leaves some out. The profile shows roughly 200,000 clones, 70% to 85% of them singletons. This sample is part of a study of cytomegalovirus exposure and HLA in healthy donors. Study context: Earlier results showed approximately 120 million unique TCR beta sequences derived from approximately 180 million T cells.

In germline, CDR1 is SGDLS, CDR2 YYNGEE. This CDR3 is 15 amino acids long. Broader study findings: Most TCR sequences were seen very rarely across donors, but some public TCRs occurred in many.

The sequencing sample was made of PBMCs. The genes are TRBV9 and TRBJ2-1; 8 bases are shared with TRBD2. The sequence was collected from a woman in her sixties or seventies in good health and CMV-seropositive. The CDR3 DNA follows: TGTGCCAGCAGCCCGGCGGGAGGCACCTACAATGAGCAGCTCTTC. This sequence encodes CASSPAGGTYNEQLF.